Each of the 30 T cell receptor beta chains below was sequenced from the same sample in a study of beta chain features in type 1 diabetes. The whole isolated RNA underwent reverse transcription, so sequencing captured expressed TCRB transcripts. TCRdb's table, derived via immunoSEQ multiplex PCR, lists solely in-frame clones and lacks some. Altogether about 360,000 clones are present, roughly 12% being singletons, with the ten largest covering less than 0.02%. Material for sequencing was naive CD4+ T cells from blood. All receptors derive from a man between 18 and 29 years old in good health.

This chain connects TRBV4-1 to TRBJ2-1; weak D call: TRBD2 (5 bases). CDR1 MGHRA and CDR2 YSYEKL come from the germline V gene. This CDR3 region has 17 residues. Trimming shortened V by 0 bases and J by 8 bases, and 20 bases separated the two germline ends. The CDR3, as DNA: TGCGCCAGCAGCCAAGATCGTTCCTCAGCGGTTAGGGATGAGCAGTTCTTC. As protein: CASSQDRSSAVRDEQFF.

This clone was observed a few times. The V and J genes are TRBV25-1 and TRBJ2-7; D is unclear. V was trimmed by 2 bases and J by 5 bases, leaving 13 bases between them. CDR3 size: 14 residues. Germline V gene data show CDR1 as MGHDK and CDR2 as SYGVNS. This CDR3 reads CASSEPGFGNEQYF. CDR3 sequence (DNA): TGTGCCAGCAGTGAACCCGGGTTTGGCAACGAGCAGTACTTC.

The chain has TRBV30 and TRBJ1-1, with a weak D call TRBD1 (6 bases). This CDR3 spans 13 amino acids. From germline, CDR1 is GTSNPN and CDR2 SVGIG (reference sequence). CDR3 bases: TGTGCGTATATTGTCCCCAGGGGACCCGGCGCTTTCTTT. Amino acid sequence: CAYIVPRGPGAFF.

Only a few counts were recorded for this clone. The rearrangement links TRBV18 to TRBJ1-3; a possible D gene is TRBD1 (6 bases). The CDR3 spans 15 residues. Germline V gives CDR1 KGHSH, CDR2 LQKENI. The V end lost 5 bases, the J end lost 1 base, and 12 bases lay between the germline ends. The CDR3 DNA reads as TGTGCCAGCTCATCCGACAGGATTTCTGGAAACACCATATATTTT. Residues: CASSSDRISGNTIYF. Variable domain in full (rest from reference TRBV18 and TRBJ1-3): NAGVMQNPRHLVRRRGQEARLRCSPMKGHSHVYWYRQLPEEGLKFMVYLQKENIIDESGMPKERFSAEFPKEGPSILRIQQVVRGDSAAYFCASSSDRISGNTIYFGEGSWLTVV.

The chain carries TRBV4-2 and TRBJ2-5; 7 bases are a match to TRBD1. Matching the DNA end better, TRBJ2-7 makes the J call doubtful. The length of the CDR3 is 14 residues. From germline, CDR1 is LGHNA and CDR2 YNFKEQ. CDR3 DNA sequence: TGTGCCAGCAGCAGGGACAGATTTACCTACGAGCAGTACTTC. The encoded protein is CASSRDRFTYEQYF.

This clone was seen a handful of times. This chain joins TRBV14 and TRBJ1-6; 9 bases map to TRBD1. J lost 7 bases, V lost 4 bases, and 5 bases had no gene match. Germline CDR1 is SGHDN and CDR2 is FVKESK. The CDR3 has 15 amino acids. CDR3 in amino acids: CASSLVGTGNSPLHF. CDR3 nucleotide sequence: TGTGCCAGCAGCCTCGTCGGGACAGGGAATTCACCCCTCCACTTT.

This chain uses TRBV7-2 with TRBJ1-1; D not resolved. The CDR3 runs to 11 residues. From germline, CDR1 is SGHTA and CDR2 FQGNSA. Trimming left V 3 bases short and J 8 bases short, with 7 bases between. The CDR3 is CASSFLSEAFF. In DNA, the CDR3 is TGTGCCAGCAGCTTCCTAAGCGAAGCTTTCTTT.

This clone was seen just once. The chain carries TRBV27 and TRBJ2-1, with a weak D call TRBD2 (6 bases). The CDR3 sequence is 15 residues long. V shed 3 bases and J shed 1 base, with 10 bases lying between them. Germline values: CDR1 MNHEY, CDR2 SMNVEV (reference sequence). The CDR3 DNA sequence: TGTGCCAGCAGTTTTCGGGCGGGGTCCTACAATGAGCAGTTCTTC. Its protein product is CASSFRAGSYNEQFF.

This clone has a handful of counts. The rearrangement joins TRBV28 to TRBJ2-7; TRBD1 might be the D (5 bases). The germline CDR1 and CDR2 sequences are MDHEN and SYDVKM. This CDR3 comprises 13 residues. V lost 7 bases and J 1 base, leaving 11 bases between the germline ends. Here the CDR3 DNA reads TGTGCCAGCACCGTGGCAGGGTCCTACGAGCAGTACTTC. It specifies CASTVAGSYEQYF. The full variable domain, rest sourced from reference TRBV28 and TRBJ2-7, is DVKVTQSSRYLVKRTGEKVFLECVQDMDHENMFWYRQDPGLGLRLIYFSYDVKMKEKGDIPEGYSVSREKKERFSLILESASTNQTSMYLCASTVAGSYEQYFGPGTRLTVT.

CDR3 sequence (DNA): TGTGCCAGCAGTCCCAGGACAGGGAGGCAGCCCCAGCATTTT. This gives the protein CASSPRTGRQPQHF. The chain combines TRBV2 with TRBJ1-5; TRBD1 aligns across 8 bases. Per germline, CDR1 SNHLY and CDR2 FYNNEI. V trimming: 5 bases; J trimming: 7 bases; junction bases outside the gene matches: 7. The CDR3 has 14 amino acids. Drawing the rest from reference TRBV2 and TRBJ1-5, the complete variable domain is EPEVTQTPSHQVTQMGQEVILRCVPISNHLYFYWYRQILGQKVEFLVSFYNNEISEKSEIFDDQFSVERPDGSNFTLKIRSTKLEDSAMYFCASSPRTGRQPQHFGDGTRLSIL.

This clone appeared many times. The J gene is TRBJ2-4, the V gene TRBV29-1; 9 nucleotides match TRBD1. Germline trimming cut 3 bases from V and 6 bases from J; bases unmatched to any gene: 0. In germline, CDR1 is SQVTM, CDR2 ANQGSEA. This CDR3 has 12 residues. The CDR3 nucleotides are TGCAGCGTTGAGGGACAGGGAAACATTCAGTACTTC. Its translation: CSVEGQGNIQYF.

The chain couples TRBV15 to TRBJ1-1, with D maybe TRBD1 (5 bases). This CDR3 is 14 amino acids long. Germline CDR1 is LNHNV and CDR2 is YYDKDF (reference sequence). The germline V and J ends were trimmed by 0 bases and 11 bases, with 16 bases remaining between them. The CDR3 loop is CATSRDLTVAWAFF. The CDR3 DNA is TGTGCCACCAGCAGAGATCTGACAGTCGCTTGGGCTTTCTTT.

This clone was counted a few times. The genes are TRBV29-1 and TRBJ1-3, with 9 bases lining up with TRBD1. The CDR3 spans 14 residues. Trimming at V came to 5 bases and at J to 8 bases, leaving 10 bases not matched to a gene. CDR1 and CDR2 from the germline V gene are SQVTM and ANQGSEA. The CDR3 here is CSVTTTGGLDTIYF. The CDR3 DNA reads TGCAGCGTTACCACAACAGGGGGCCTGGACACCATATATTTT.

This clone has more than one count but fewer than ten. V usage is TRBV30 and J usage is TRBJ2-1, with TRBD2 as a possible D gene (5 bases). The CDR3 consists of 11 residues. CDR1 and CDR2 (germline): GTSNPN, SVGIG (reference sequence). V lost 4 bases and J 9 bases, leaving 10 bases between the germline ends. The CDR3 loop reads CAWTSLSEQFF. CDR3 sequence (DNA): TGTGCCTGGACTAGCCTCTCTGAGCAGTTCTTC.

This clone was found a few times. V is TRBV5-1 and J is TRBJ2-3, with a weak D call TRBD2 (6 bases). V was pared by 4 bases and J by 1 base, with 16 bases between. This CDR3 has 16 residues. From germline, CDR1 is SGHRS and CDR2 YFSETQ. This CDR3 is CASSDRGGARTDTQYF. Here the CDR3 DNA reads TGCGCCAGCAGCGACCGGGGCGGGGCACGCACAGATACGCAGTATTTT.

The chain has TRBV9 and TRBJ1-2, with TRBD1 matching over 11 bases. Trimming cost V 5 bases and J 4 bases; bases outside gene matches: 4. Per germline, CDR1 SGDLS and CDR2 YYNGEE. The CDR3 extends over 14 amino acids. The CDR3 nucleotides read TGTGCCAGCAGTGGGACAGGGGGAACCTATGGCTACACCTTC. Its translation: CASSGTGGTYGYTF.

The chain links TRBV28 to TRBJ1-2; the match to TRBD1 covers 8 bases. Germline V gives CDR1 MDHEN, CDR2 SYDVKM. The V gene end was trimmed by 9 bases and the J gene end by 3 bases; junction bases not matched to a gene: 3. The CDR3 length is 12 residues. CDR3 residues: CASKQGDYGYTF. CDR3 DNA sequence: TGTGCCAGTAAACAGGGGGACTATGGCTACACCTTC.

Of note for this clone: This CDR3 is missing its conserved last phenylalanine or tryptophan, likely due to a read error. The DNA is omitted, as the CDR3 cannot be located on it reliably, and the CDR3 follows TCRdb's listing. This chain uses TRBV28 with TRBJ2-3; TRBD2 is the table's D call and was not checked against the DNA. The CDR3 adds up to 11 amino acids, both ends counted. Germline V CDR1 and CDR2: MDHEN, SYDVKM. CDR3 sequence reads: CASSLWREPRL.

This chain connects TRBV15 to TRBJ1-2; 7 nucleotides agree with TRBD1. Unmatched junction bases numbered 5, after V lost 8 bases and J lost 5 bases. Germline V gene lookup returns CDR1 LNHNV and CDR2 YYDKDF (reference sequence). This CDR3 spans 12 amino acids. In nucleotides, the CDR3 is TGTGCCACCGGGGACAGAACTTATGGCTACACCTTC. It codes for CATGDRTYGYTF.

The chain recombines TRBV5-6 with TRBJ2-7; 8 nucleotides align to TRBD1. V dropped 1 base and J dropped 5; count of bases not matched to a gene: 8. The CDR3 consists of 15 residues. The germline V gene encodes CDR1 SGHDT and CDR2 YYEEEE. The CDR3 is CASSLRTGIIHEQYF. As DNA, the CDR3 is TGTGCCAGCAGCTTGAGGACAGGGATCATACACGAGCAGTACTTC. Drawing the rest from reference TRBV5-6 and TRBJ2-7, the complete variable domain is DAGVTQSPTHLIKTRGQQVTLRCSPKSGHDTVSWYQQALGQGPQFIFQYYEEEERQRGNFPDRFSGHQFPNYSSELNVNALLLGDSALYLCASSLRTGIIHEQYFGPGTRLTVT.

This CDR3 is CAISGGDFDLYEQYF. CDR3 bases: TGTGCCATCAGTGGGGGGGACTTCGACCTCTACGAGCAGTACTTC. The chain joins TRBV10-3 to TRBJ2-7, with TRBD2 as a possible D gene (6 bases). The length of the CDR3 is 15 residues. Looked up from germline, CDR1 is ENHRY and CDR2 is SYGVKD. The V end was cut by 4 bases, the J end by 3 bases, with 16 bases between.

This clone was seen only a few times. The rearrangement joins TRBV4-2 to TRBJ2-3, with 14 bases matching TRBD2. This CDR3 region has 16 residues. After removal of 4 bases from V and 2 bases from J, the junction contained 2 bases not matched to a gene. The germline V gene encodes CDR1 LGHNA and CDR2 YNFKEQ. The CDR3 is CASSLGLAGVTDTQYF. DNA of the CDR3: TGTGCCAGCAGCCTGGGACTAGCGGGGGTCACAGATACGCAGTATTTT.

This clone has just a few counts. The rearrangement uses TRBV18 and TRBJ2-4; TRBD1 matches 9 bases. The CDR3 is 13 amino acids. Germline assignment: CDR1 KGHSH and CDR2 LQKENI. The V and J ends lost 3 bases and 15 bases, in that order; junction bases with no gene match: 9. The CDR3 sequence: CASSPTGQGSWYF. CDR3 in DNA: TGTGCCAGCTCACCGACGGGACAGGGTTCTTGGTACTTC.

The V and J genes are TRBV5-6 and TRBJ2-1; 11 bases agree with TRBD2. The CDR3 runs to 16 residues. Germline V gene data show CDR1 as SGHDT and CDR2 as YYEEEE. The trim removed 1 base at V and 7 bases at J, leaving 7 bases unmatched. CDR3: CASSLYSGGAKNEQFF. CDR3 nucleotides: TGTGCCAGCAGCTTGTATAGCGGGGGGGCCAAAAATGAGCAGTTCTTC.

This clone has a handful of counts. Its ends do not fully match the called genes, so a read error is possible. The chain has TRBV7-9 and TRBJ2-5; TRBD2 aligns across 8 bases. CDR1 is SEHNR and CDR2 is FQNEAQ in the germline V gene (reference sequence). This CDR3 contains 12 residues. The CDR3: CASSLSLAGGDF. CDR3 nucleotide sequence: TGTGCCAGCAGCTTATCACTGGCGGGAGGTGACTTC.

This clone was counted a few times. The rearrangement joins TRBV7-2 to TRBJ2-7; a weak D match, TRBD2 (6 bases). This CDR3 has 15 amino acids. The germline gives CDR1 SGHTA, CDR2 FQGNSA. V was pared by 1 base and J by 2 bases, with 12 bases between. The CDR3 sequence is CASSLELRRAYEQYF. The CDR3 DNA reads as TGTGCCAGCAGCTTAGAATTGAGGAGGGCCTACGAGCAGTACTTC.

This clone showed up just a few times. CDR3 in amino acids: CASSLSHWDSSGYTF. The CDR3 DNA reads as TGCGCCAGCAGCCTCTCTCACTGGGACAGCAGTGGCTACACCTTC. V is TRBV5-1 and J is TRBJ1-2; 7 nucleotides match TRBD1. Germline CDR1 is SGHRS and CDR2 is YFSETQ. The CDR3 extends over 15 amino acids. J was trimmed by 7 bases and V by 4 bases; bases with no gene match: 13.

This clone was detected only a few times. The rearrangement links TRBV21-1 to TRBJ2-1; TRBD1, the table's D call, was not compared with the DNA. TRBV21-1 is an annotated pseudogene. This CDR3 is 16 amino acids long. As DNA, the CDR3 is TGTGCCAGCAGCCCCTGCCGGGACAGCAAATACAATGAGCAGTTCTTC. It specifies CASSPCRDSKYNEQFF.

Only a few counts were recorded for this clone. The genes are TRBV9 and TRBJ2-3; unclear D gene. The CDR3 runs to 16 residues. Germline values: CDR1 SGDLS, CDR2 YYNGEE. The V and J ends lost 0 bases and 5 bases respectively, with 16 bases between them. The CDR3 coding sequence is TGTGCCAGCAGCGTAGTGGCAGGCGCAGAAATAGATACGCAGTATTTT. Protein: CASSVVAGAEIDTQYF.

The V call is TRBV19, the J call TRBJ1-5; unclear D gene. In germline, CDR1 is LNHDA, CDR2 SQIVND (reference sequence). The length of the CDR3 is 13 residues. The V end was cut by 5 bases, the J end by 3 bases, with 8 bases between. The CDR3 sequence: CASSSSFNQPQHF. CDR3 DNA sequence: TGTGCCAGTAGTTCCTCCTTCAATCAGCCCCAGCATTTT. Drawing the rest from reference TRBV19 and TRBJ1-5, the complete variable domain is DGGITQSPKYLFRKEGQNVTLSCEQNLNHDAMYWYRQDPGQGLRLIYYSQIVNDFQKGDIAEGYSVSREKKESFPLTVTSAQKNPTAFYLCASSSSFNQPQHFGDGTRLSIL.